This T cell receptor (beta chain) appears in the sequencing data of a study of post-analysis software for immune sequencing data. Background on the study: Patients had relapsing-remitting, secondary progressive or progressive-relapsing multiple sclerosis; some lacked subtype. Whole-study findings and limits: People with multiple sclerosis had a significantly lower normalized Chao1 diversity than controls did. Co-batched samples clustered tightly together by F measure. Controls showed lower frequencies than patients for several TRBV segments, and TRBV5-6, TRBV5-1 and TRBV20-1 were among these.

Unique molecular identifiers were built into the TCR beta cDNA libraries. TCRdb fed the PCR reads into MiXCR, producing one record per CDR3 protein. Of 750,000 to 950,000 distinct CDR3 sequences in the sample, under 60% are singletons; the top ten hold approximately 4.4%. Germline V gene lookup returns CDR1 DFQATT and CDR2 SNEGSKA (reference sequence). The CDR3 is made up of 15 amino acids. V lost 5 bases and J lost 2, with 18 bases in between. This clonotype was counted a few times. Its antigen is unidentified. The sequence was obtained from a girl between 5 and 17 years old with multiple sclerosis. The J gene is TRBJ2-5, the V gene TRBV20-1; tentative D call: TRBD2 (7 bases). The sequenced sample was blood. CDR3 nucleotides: TGCAGTGCTCTCCGGGGGGCCCTTTTTCAAGAGACCCAGTACTTC. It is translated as CSALRGALFQETQYF.